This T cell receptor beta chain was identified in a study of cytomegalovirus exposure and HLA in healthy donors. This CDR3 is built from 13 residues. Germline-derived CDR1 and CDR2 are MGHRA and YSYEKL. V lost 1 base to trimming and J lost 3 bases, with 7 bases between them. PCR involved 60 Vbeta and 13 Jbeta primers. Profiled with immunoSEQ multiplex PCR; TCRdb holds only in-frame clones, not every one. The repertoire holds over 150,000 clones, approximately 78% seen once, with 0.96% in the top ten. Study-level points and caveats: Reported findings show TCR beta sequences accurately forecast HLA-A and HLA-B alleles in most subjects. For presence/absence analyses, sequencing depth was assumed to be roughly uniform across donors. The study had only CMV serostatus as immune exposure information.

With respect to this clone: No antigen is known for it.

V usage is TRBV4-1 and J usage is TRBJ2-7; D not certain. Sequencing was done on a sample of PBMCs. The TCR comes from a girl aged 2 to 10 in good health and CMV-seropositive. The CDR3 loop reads CASSQVGDYEQYF. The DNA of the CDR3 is TGCGCCAGCAGCCAAGTCGGTGACTACGAGCAGTACTTC.